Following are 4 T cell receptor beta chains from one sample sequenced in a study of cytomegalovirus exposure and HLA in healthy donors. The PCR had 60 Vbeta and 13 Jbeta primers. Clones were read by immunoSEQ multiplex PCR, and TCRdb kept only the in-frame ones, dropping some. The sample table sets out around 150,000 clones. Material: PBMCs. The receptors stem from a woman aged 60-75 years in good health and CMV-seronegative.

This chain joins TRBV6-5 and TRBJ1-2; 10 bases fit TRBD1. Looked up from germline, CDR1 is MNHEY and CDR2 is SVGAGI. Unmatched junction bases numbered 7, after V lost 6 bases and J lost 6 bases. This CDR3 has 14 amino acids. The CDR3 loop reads CASSPDRGRDGYTF. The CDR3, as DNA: TGTGCCAGCAGCCCAGACAGGGGGCGCGATGGCTACACCTTC.

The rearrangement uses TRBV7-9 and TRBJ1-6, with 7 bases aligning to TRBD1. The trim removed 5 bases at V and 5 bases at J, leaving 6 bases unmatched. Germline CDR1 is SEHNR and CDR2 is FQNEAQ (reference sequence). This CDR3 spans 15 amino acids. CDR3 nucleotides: TGTGCCAGCAGCGTTATTGGGACAGATAATTCACCCCTCCACTTT. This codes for CASSVIGTDNSPLHF.

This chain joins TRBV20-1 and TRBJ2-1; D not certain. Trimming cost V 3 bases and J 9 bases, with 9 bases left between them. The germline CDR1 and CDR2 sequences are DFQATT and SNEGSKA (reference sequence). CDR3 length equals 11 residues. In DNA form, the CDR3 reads TGCAGTGCTAGGCCGTCGGGTGAGCAGTTCTTC. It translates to CSARPSGEQFF.

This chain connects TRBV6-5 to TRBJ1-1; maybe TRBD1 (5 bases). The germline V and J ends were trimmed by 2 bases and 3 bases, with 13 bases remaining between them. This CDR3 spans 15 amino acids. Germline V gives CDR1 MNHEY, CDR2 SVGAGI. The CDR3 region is CASSYILGRDTEAFF. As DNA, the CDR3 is TGTGCCAGCAGTTACATTCTCGGCAGGGACACTGAAGCTTTCTTT.